These T cell receptor beta chains were read from a single sample in a study of T cell responses to AZD1222 COVID-19 vaccine. Assay used: immunoSEQ multiplex PCR; TCRdb lists only in-frame clones, some missing. The sample shows approximately 88,000 clones, about nine tenths of them seen only once. The sequencing used peripheral blood, collected 28 days after the second AZD1222 dose. These receptors all stem from an adult who received the AZD1222 COVID-19 vaccine. The CDR3 runs from the conserved cysteine through the conserved F or W. Fields, in order: clone size, J gene, V gene, D gene, CDR3 DNA, CDR3 protein. A D gene is named only where the DNA matches it firmly. Clone size is given for some rows only: seen once, a few or many times, or a class if the clone is expanded.

>-|TRBJ1-1|TRBV7-9|-
TGTGCCAGCAGCTTATCAGCCAACACTGAAGCTTTCTTT
CASSLSANTEAFF
>-|TRBJ1-2|TRBV19|-
TGTGCCAGTAGTAGAGGCGTAAATAACAACTATGGCTACACCTTC
CASSRGVNNNYGYTF
>-|TRBJ1-1|TRBV6-5|-
TGTGCCAGCAGTTCGGGACATATGAACACTGAAGCTTTCTTT
CASSSGHMNTEAFF
>-|TRBJ1-3|TRBV20-1|-
TGCAGTGTAGGGGGAAACACCATATATTTT
CSVGGNTIYF
>-|TRBJ2-5|TRBV6-5|TRBD1
TGTGCCAGCAGTTCTACAGGGGGGGAGACCCAGTACTTC
CASSSTGGETQYF
>-|TRBJ2-2|TRBV19|-
TGTGCCAGTAGTACAACTCCCGCGAACACCGGGGAGCTGTTTTTT
CASSTTPANTGELFF
>-|TRBJ2-2|TRBV5-1|-
TGCGCCAGCAGCTTGGGACAGATCACCGGGGAGCTGTTTTTT
CASSLGQITGELFF
>once|TRBJ1-1|TRBV15|-
TGTGCCACCAGCAGAGATCAGGGATCAGCTTTCTTT
CATSRDQGSAFF
>-|TRBJ2-7|TRBV6-5|-
TGTGCCAGCAGTTACTCGGTTGGGGTTGCGGGTGAGCAGTACTTC
CASSYSVGVAGEQYF
>many|TRBJ1-1|TRBV7-9|-
TGTGCCAGCAGCGGAAAAATGAACACTGAAGCTTTCTTT
CASSGKMNTEAFF
>-|TRBJ2-3|TRBV19|TRBD2
TGTGCCAGTAGCGGGACTAGCGGGGGAAGTGGGACAGATACGCAGTATTTT
CASSGTSGGSGTDTQYF
>-|TRBJ1-1|TRBV28|-
TGTGCCAGCATTACCGGGGCTGAAGCTTTCTTT
CASITGAEAFF
>-|TRBJ1-2|TRBV28|-
TGTGCCAGCAGTTTAACCAGGGAGGCTGGCTACACCTTC
CASSLTREAGYTF
>once|TRBJ2-3|TRBV7-9|-
TGTGCCAGCAGCTCGTTATCAGATACGCAGTATTTT
CASSSLSDTQYF
>once|TRBJ2-7|TRBV28|-
TGTGCCAGCACGGACAACTCCTACGAGCAGTACTTC
CASTDNSYEQYF
>-|TRBJ1-2|TRBV5-6|TRBD1
TGTGCCTTTTGGACAGGGTTTGGCTACACCTTC
CAFWTGFGYTF
>-|TRBJ2-7|TRBV28|-
TGTGCCAGCAGTCTGGTCCTTCACTCCTACGAGCAGTACTTC
CASSLVLHSYEQYF
>-|TRBJ2-7|TRBV11-2|-
TGTGCCAGCAGCTTAGATAGGAGCGAGCAGTACTTC
CASSLDRSEQYF
>-|TRBJ1-2|TRBV25-1|-
TGTGCCAGCAGTGAGTCATATGGCTACACCTTC
CASSESYGYTF
>-|TRBJ1-1|TRBV7-8|TRBD1
TGTGCCAGCAGCTCCCTGGGACAGACTGAAGCTTTCTTT
CASSSLGQTEAFF
>-|TRBJ1-5|TRBV19|TRBD1
TGTGCCAGTAGTATAGCCAGGGGGAATCAGCCCCAGCATTTT
CASSIARGNQPQHF
>-|TRBJ2-2|TRBV28|TRBD2
TGTGCCAGCAGTCCGGGACTAGCGGGGGTTTTTAACACCGGGGAGCTGTTTTTT
CASSPGLAGVFNTGELFF
>-|TRBJ1-2|TRBV6-6|-
TGTGCCAGCAGTTACCTGCCACTTTTCTATGGCTACACCTTC
CASSYLPLFYGYTF
>-|TRBJ1-1|TRBV9|-
TGTGCCAGCAGCGTGATTGGGGTCACTGAAGCTTTCTTT
CASSVIGVTEAFF
>-|TRBJ1-5|TRBV20-1|-
TGCAGTGCTGGTGGTTCGCAGGGCAATCAGCCCCAGCATTTT
CSAGGSQGNQPQHF
>-|TRBJ2-3|TRBV19|-
TGTGCCAGTAGTATACGAGGGGGGAGCACAGATACGCAGTATTTT
CASSIRGGSTDTQYF
>-|TRBJ1-2|TRBV5-5|TRBD1
TGTGCCAGCAGCTTGAAAGGGGGCGGGGATGGCTACACCTTC
CASSLKGGGDGYTF
>once|TRBJ1-2|TRBV7-9|-
TGTGCCAGCAGCTTAGCGGCTGGGAAAGGGGATGGCTACACCTTC
CASSLAAGKGDGYTF
>-|TRBJ2-1|TRBV3-1/TRBV3-2|TRBD2
TGTGCCAGCAGCCGGGAAGCGGGGAGGTCCTACAATGAGCAGTTCTTC
CASSREAGRSYNEQFF
>-|TRBJ1-2|TRBV10-3|-
TGTGCCATCAACGACCGAACGGATTTTTATGGCTACACCTTC
CAINDRTDFYGYTF
>-|TRBJ1-1|TRBV29-1|TRBD1
TGCAGCGTAGCGAACAGGGGGAACACTGAAGCTTTCTTT
CSVANRGNTEAFF
>-|TRBJ1-4|TRBV19|TRBD1
TGTGCCAGTAGTGGGACAGGGCAAGCTAATGAAAAACTGTTTTTT
CASSGTGQANEKLFF
>-|TRBJ1-5|TRBV19|-
-
CASTSGIHQPQHF
>-|TRBJ1-5|TRBV11-3|-
TGTGCCAGCAGCCCGTTAATTAATCAGCCCCAGCATTTT
CASSPLINQPQHF
>-|TRBJ1-1|TRBV5-4|-
TGTGCCAGCAGCTCGGACTGGATTAACACTGAAGCTTTCTTT
CASSSDWINTEAFF
>few|TRBJ1-2|TRBV19|-
TGTGCCAGTAGTCCAGGAGGGGTCTCTGGAGGCTACACCTTC
CASSPGGVSGGYTF
>-|TRBJ2-1|TRBV7-6|-
TGTGCCAGCAGCCCAGCCTCCTACAATGAGCAGTTCTTC
CASSPASYNEQFF
>-|TRBJ2-1|TRBV3-1/TRBV3-2|TRBD1
TGTGCCAGCAGCCAAGAAGCAGGGGGTTCCTACAATGAGCAGTTCTTC
CASSQEAGGSYNEQFF
>once|TRBJ2-5|TRBV18|-
TGTGCCAGCTCCCCCGGGAGACAAGAGACCCAGTACTTC
CASSPGRQETQYF
>-|TRBJ1-2|TRBV2|-
TGTGCCAGCAGACCCAACTATGGCTACACCTTC
CASRPNYGYTF
>-|TRBJ1-2|TRBV10-3|TRBD1
TGTGCCATCAGTGAGTCGACGTACAGGGGCCAGACTAACTATGGCTACACCTTC
CAISESTYRGQTNYGYTF
>-|TRBJ2-6|TRBV5-1|-
TGCGCCTCCAAGGCGGGGACTTCTGGGGCCAACGTCCTGACTTTC
CASKAGTSGANVLTF
>few|TRBJ1-1|TRBV6-5|-
TGTGCCAGCGGATTACTCTATTCGAACACTGAAGCTTTCTTT
CASGLLYSNTEAFF
>-|TRBJ1-1|TRBV18|-
TGTGCCAGCTTGCCCGCATCAGGTGGAACTGAAGCTTTCTTT
CASLPASGGTEAFF
>-|TRBJ1-1|TRBV28|-
TGTGCCAGCAGTTTAGACTGGGGGGGCGAAGCTTTCTTT
CASSLDWGGEAFF
>-|TRBJ2-2|TRBV10-3|TRBD1
TGTGCCATCAGTGGACAGGGGGCGCTGGCCGGGGAGCTGTTTTTT
CAISGQGALAGELFF
>-|TRBJ1-5|TRBV28|-
TGTGCCAGCAGTTTACTCAATCAGCCCCAGCATTTT
CASSLLNQPQHF
>-|TRBJ2-2|TRBV5-1|TRBD2
TGCGCCAGCTCCGTCCTAGCGGGGGGGCCTGGGGAGCTGTTTTTT
CASSVLAGGPGELFF
>-|TRBJ2-2|TRBV4-3|TRBD1
TGCGCCAGCAGTACCGGGACAGGGGAGACCGGGGAGCTGTTTTTT
CASSTGTGETGELFF
>-|TRBJ1-1|TRBV3-1/TRBV3-2|-
TGTGCCAGCAGCCAAGTCGACAGCCCTTCACTCAAGGCTGAAGCTTTCTTT
CASSQVDSPSLKAEAFF
>-|TRBJ2-1|TRBV19|TRBD2
TGTGCCAGCAACCCGACGGGGGGGCCCTACAATGAGCAGTTCTTC
CASNPTGGPYNEQFF
>-|TRBJ1-1|TRBV29-1|-
TGCAGCGTTGTTTGGCGACTGTGGAACACTGAAGCTTTCTTT
CSVVWRLWNTEAFF
>-|TRBJ1-1|TRBV7-8|TRBD1
TGTGCCAGCAGCTTAGTTGGACAGGGCGTCACTGAAGCTTTCTTT
CASSLVGQGVTEAFF
>-|TRBJ1-6|TRBV30|-
TGTGCCTGGGCGGGGGACGGCGGGGATAATTCACCCCTCCACTTT
CAWAGDGGDNSPLHF
>-|TRBJ1-5|TRBV19|TRBD1
TGTGCCAGTATGTGGGACAGGGGTAGCAATCAGCCCCAGCATTTT
CASMWDRGSNQPQHF
>-|TRBJ2-7|TRBV27|TRBD1
TGTGCCAGCAGTCCCCTGGGTGGACAGGGGGCCGACGAGCAGTACTTC
CASSPLGGQGADEQYF
>-|TRBJ1-5|TRBV19|-
TGTGCCAGTAGTTATCAACAGGGAAATCAGCCCCAGCATTTT
CASSYQQGNQPQHF
>-|TRBJ2-1|TRBV4-1|-
TGCGCCAGCAGCCAAGATGTCGGGACACTCTACAATGAGCAGTTCTTC
CASSQDVGTLYNEQFF
>-|TRBJ2-1|TRBV5-1|-
TGCGCCAGCAGCCGCGAAGGGGTGGCCTCCTACAATGAGCAGTTCTTC
CASSREGVASYNEQFF